The 14 T cell receptor beta chains presented below share a single source sample, sequenced in a study of CD8 T cells in ankylosing spondylitis. MiXCR, run by TCRdb on the 5' RACE reads, gives a single entry per CDR3 protein. The sample lists roughly 130,000 distinct CDR3 sequences, 6.5% to 9% seen once, with about 12% in the top ten. The sample taken for sequencing was blood, either unsorted or a sorted T cell fraction (not recorded which). These TCRs come from a male donor with ankylosing spondylitis or in good health (not recorded which).

This clonotype appeared a few times. This chain connects TRBV5-1 to TRBJ2-1; no definite D call. Trimming shortened V by 2 bases and J by 0 bases, and 12 bases separated the two germline ends. CDR1 is SGHRS, CDR2 YFSETQ, per germline. The CDR3 runs to 16 residues. The CDR3 bases are TGCGCCAGCAGCTTAGGGTCTTCCCCCTCCTACAATGAGCAGTTCTTC. Translating it yields CASSLGSSPSYNEQFF.

The rearrangement joins TRBV5-1 to TRBJ2-5; D uncertain. Deletions cut 0 bases from V and 0 bases from J, with 3 bases between. CDR3 length: 13 residues. Germline-derived CDR1 and CDR2 are SGHRS and YFSETQ. CDR3 nucleotide sequence: TGCGCCAGCAGCTTGGAAGACCAAGAGACCCAGTACTTC. This sequence encodes CASSLEDQETQYF.

The sample holds many counts of this clonotype. The CDR3: CASSSSSDRHVDEQYF. The CDR3, as DNA: TGCGCCAGCAGCTCTTCCTCTGACAGGCATGTCGACGAGCAGTACTTC. The chain combines TRBV5-1 with TRBJ2-7; TRBD1 is a possible D gene (6 bases). V was shortened by 3 bases and J by 5 bases, with 21 bases between the two germline ends. Germline values: CDR1 SGHRS, CDR2 YFSETQ. There are 16 residues in the CDR3.

As regards this clonotype: A much larger clonotype is one base distant, so this may be a read error. The chain uses TRBV5-1 and TRBJ2-7; D remains ambiguous. Germline loops: CDR1 SGHRS, CDR2 YFSETQ. The germline V and J ends were trimmed by 4 bases and 6 bases, with 14 bases remaining between them. This CDR3 contains 13 residues. The CDR3 loop reads CASSVGMGFEQYF. The CDR3 DNA follows: TGCGCCAGCAGCGTTGGAATGGGCTTCGAGCAGTACTTC. The full variable domain, with the rest looked up from reference TRBV5-1 and TRBJ2-7, is KAGVTQTPRYLIKTRGQQVTLSCSPISGHRSVSWYQQTPGQGLQFLFEYFSETQRNKGNFPGRFSGRQFSNSRSEMNVSTLELGDSALYLCASSVGMGFEQYFGPGTRLTVT.

This clonotype was recorded many times. The chain is built from TRBV20-1 and TRBJ2-5; TRBD2 matches 8 bases. The CDR3 has 15 residues. Germline CDR1 DFQATT, CDR2 SNEGSKA (reference sequence). V trimming: 6 bases; J trimming: 7 bases; junction bases outside the gene matches: 16. For the CDR3, the DNA is TGCAGTGCGGGAGGAGCGGGGGACCCCGGGTTGACCCAGTACTTC. Translation: CSAGGAGDPGLTQYF.

This clonotype was seen ten or more times. The V call is TRBV5-1, the J call TRBJ2-2, with 10 bases lining up with TRBD1. The CDR3 runs 17 residues. The ends lost 1 base at V and 6 bases at J; junction bases unmatched: 9. Germline assignment: CDR1 SGHRS and CDR2 YFSETQ. CDR3 DNA sequence: TGCGCCAGCAGCTTGTTGACAGGGGGCGATTCTCCCGGGGAGCTGTTTTTT. Translated: CASSLLTGGDSPGELFF.

At least ten counts were recorded for this clonotype. The chain uses TRBV6-2 or TRBV6-3 and TRBJ2-2, with 9 bases that match TRBD2. The CDR3 loop spans 18 amino acids. The V gene end was trimmed by 2 bases and the J gene end by 2 bases; junction bases not matched to a gene: 9. Germline loops: CDR1 MNHEY, CDR2 SVGEGT. This CDR3 is CASSYRTSEISNTGELFF. In DNA form, the CDR3 reads TGTGCCAGCAGTTACAGGACTAGCGAGATTAGTAACACCGGGGAGCTGTTTTTT.

This clonotype has more than one count but fewer than ten. The V and J genes are TRBV6-5 and TRBJ2-7; D uncertain. The V end was cut by 4 bases, the J end by 5 bases, with 12 bases between. The CDR3 runs to 13 residues. From germline, CDR1 is MNHEY and CDR2 SVGAGI. The DNA of the CDR3 is TGTGCCAGCAGTTCGAACAGTGGCGACGAGCAGTACTTC. Amino acid sequence: CASSSNSGDEQYF.

This clonotype has ten or more counts. This chain uses TRBV7-9 with TRBJ2-3; 11 positions match TRBD2. In germline, CDR1 is SEHNR, CDR2 FQNEAQ (reference sequence). J was trimmed by 4 bases and V by 1 base; bases with no gene match: 1. The CDR3 is 15 amino acids. The CDR3 region is CASSLGSGRADTQYF. DNA of the CDR3: TGTGCCAGCAGCTTAGGTAGCGGGAGGGCAGATACGCAGTATTTT.

This clonotype was counted ten times or more. The V and J genes are TRBV20-1 and TRBJ2-3; D is undetermined. CDR3 length equals 13 residues. Trimming left V 5 bases short and J 6 bases short, with 15 bases between. Germline CDR1 reads DFQATT; CDR2 reads SNEGSKA (reference sequence). The CDR3 loop is CSAPDEIQDTQYF. CDR3 bases: TGCAGTGCTCCGGACGAAATTCAGGATACGCAGTATTTT.

The rearrangement links TRBV7-7 to TRBJ2-5; D is unclear. CDR1 and CDR2 from the germline V gene are SSHAT and FNYEAQ (reference sequence). The CDR3 is 13 amino acids. V was pared by 4 bases and J by 2 bases, with 8 bases between. The CDR3 DNA reads TGTGCCAGCAGCTCTATAAAACAAGAGACCCAGTACTTC. Protein: CASSSIKQETQYF.

The chain recombines TRBV29-1 with TRBJ2-1, with D unclear. Germline CDR1 and CDR2: SQVTM and ANQGSEA. The CDR3 loop spans 13 amino acids. The ends were cut back, 6 bases at V and 0 bases at J, with 9 bases in the middle. Here the CDR3 DNA reads TGCAGCGTAGGAGTACGCTCCTACAATGAGCAGTTCTTC. Amino acids: CSVGVRSYNEQFF.

This clonotype was seen ten or more times. V gene TRBV5-1 combines with J gene TRBJ2-3; TRBD1 agrees at 9 bases. Per the germline V gene, CDR1 is SGHRS and CDR2 is YFSETQ. J lost 0 bases, V lost 4 bases, and 3 bases had no gene match. This CDR3 spans 15 amino acids. The CDR3 sequence is CASSRTGDSTDTQYF. The CDR3 coding sequence is TGCGCCAGCAGCCGGACAGGGGACAGCACAGATACGCAGTATTTT.

This clonotype was recorded many times. V is TRBV6-1 and J is TRBJ2-3, with D possibly being TRBD2 (6 bases). V lost 6 bases to trimming and J lost 0 bases, with 16 bases between them. The CDR3 is 16 residues long. Germline V gene data show CDR1 as MNHNS and CDR2 as SASEGT. This CDR3 is CASSPEAGLSTDTQYF. The CDR3 bases are TGTGCCAGCAGCCCTGAGGCGGGGCTTAGCACAGATACGCAGTATTTT.